This T cell receptor (beta chain) was documented in a study of TIL therapy for anti-PD-1-resistant metastatic lung cancer. The length of the CDR3 is 13 residues. CDR1 is MNHNY, CDR2 SVGAGI, per germline (reference sequence). The immunoSEQ assay was v3. Method: immunoSEQ multiplex PCR; TCRdb's copy keeps in-frame clones and lacks some. The table lists about 59,000 clones, around 79% of them singletons. Noted time point: pre-treatment sample, taken before nivolumab and TIL therapy. Points on this clone: One end of the junction fails to match germline, which may point to a read error.

The chain links TRBV6-6 to TRBJ2-1; D is undetermined. The source was blood, collected at baseline. The TCR sequence derives from a person aged 25 to 80 with non-small cell lung cancer. The CDR3 DNA follows: TGTGCCAGCAGCCGCGACATGTACAGTGAGCAGTTCTTC. Amino acids: CASSRDMYSEQFF.